This is a list of T cell receptor beta chains from one sample in a study of tumor and adjacent non-tumor tissue in lung cancer. TCRdb recomputed calls from the multiplex PCR reads with MiXCR, one row per CDR3 protein. This table holds about 76,000 distinct CDR3 sequences, approximately 80% found once. The sample taken for sequencing was distant non-tumor lung tissue. The receptors were sampled from a man aged 55 to 70 with non-small cell lung cancer. Each CDR3 is given with its conserved first and last residue. A D gene is named only where the DNA matches it firmly. The size of a clone is reported for some rows only, either as once, few or many, or as a class for expanded clones.

TRBJ2-1 | TRBV6-2/TRBV6-3 | - | - | CVSTDRTARNEQLF | TGTGTCAGCACAGACCGGACAGCCCGCAATGAGCAGCTCTTC
TRBJ2-3 | TRBV11-3 | - | TRBD1 | CASCLALGGVDTQYF | TGTGCCAGCTGCCTCGCTCTAGGGGGCGTGGATACGCAGTATTTT
TRBJ2-1 | TRBV12-3/TRBV12-4 | many | TRBD1 | CASSRPGTGGNEQFF | TGTGCCAGCAGTCGTCCCGGGACAGGGGGCAATGAGCAGTTCTTC
TRBJ1-4 | TRBV12-3/TRBV12-4 | - | - | CGSSPGQGNEKLFF | TGTGGCAGCAGTCCGGGCCAGGGTAATGAAAAACTGTTTTTT
TRBJ2-1 | TRBV6-1 | - | TRBD2 | CASSDHRLARQGDEQFF | TGTGCCAGCAGTGACCACCGACTAGCGAGGCAAGGCGATGAGCAGTTCTTC
TRBJ2-5 | TRBV20-1 | - | - | CSAREAVGQKTQYF | TGCAGTGCTAGAGAGGCCGTCGGCCAAAAGACCCAGTACTTC
TRBJ1-1 | TRBV6-1 | - | - | CASSVDRCDTEAFF | TGTGCCAGCAGTGTAGACAGATGCGACACTGAAGCTTTCTTT
TRBJ2-7 | TRBV5-6 | once | - | CASSCDNNYDQYF | TGTGCCAGCAGCTGTGACAACAATTACGATCAGTACTTC
TRBJ2-3 | TRBV11-2 | - | - | CASSLDPLEVGGRTDTRYF | TGTGCCAGTAGCTTAGATCCCCTAGAAGTCGGGGGCCGCACAGATACGCGGTATTTT
TRBJ1-3 | TRBV6-5 | many | - | CASSYGGSFSGNTIYF | TGTGCCAGCAGTTATGGGGGATCTTTCTCTGGAAACACCATATATTTT
TRBJ1-5 | TRBV6-5 | - | - | CASSYPAAFFPQHF | TGTGCCAGCAGTTACCCAGCGGCCTTCTTCCCCCAGCATTTT
TRBJ2-7 | TRBV20-1 | - | TRBD2 | CSASGQSLYEEYF | TGTAGTGCTAGCGGCCAGTCACTCTACGAGGAGTACTTC
TRBJ1-1 | TRBV11-2 | many | - | CASSPDTGYTEAFF | TGTGCCAGCAGCCCCGATACAGGGTACACTGAAGCTTTCTTT
TRBJ2-1 | TRBV4-2 | - | - | CASSQGGSSYNEQFF | TGTGCAAGCAGCCAAGGGGGAAGCTCCTACAATGAGCAGTTCTTC
TRBJ1-5 | TRBV20-1 | - | - | CSARKQGFPNQSQHF | TGCAGTGCTCGTAAGCAGGGGTTTCCTAATCAGTCCCAGCATTTT
TRBJ1-1 | TRBV5-4 | - | - | CANGSPMNSEAFF | TGTGCCAACGGCTCTCCGATGAACTCTGAAGCTTTCTTT
TRBJ2-5 | TRBV11-2 | - | - | CANSSTGQEIHYF | TGTGCCAACAGCTCTACAGGGCAAGAGATCCATTACTTC
TRBJ2-7 | TRBV13 | - | TRBD2 | CASSSGTSGRAREYF | TGTGCCAGCAGCTCAGGGACTAGCGGGAGGGCAAGGGAGTACTTC
TRBJ1-5 | TRBV20-1 | - | - | CSVQAVREGQPQHF | TGCAGTGTCCAGGCCGTCAGGGAGGGGCAGCCCCAGCATTTT
TRBJ2-5 | TRBV12-3/TRBV12-4 | - | - | CSSSLRAGETQYF | TGTTCCAGCAGTTTAAGAGCCGGAGAGACCCAGTACTTC
TRBJ2-1 | TRBV11-2 | - | TRBD1 | CASSQGGQGYNEQSF | TGTGCCAGCAGCCAAGGCGGACAGGGGTACAATGAGCAGTCCTTC
TRBJ2-1 | TRBV5-8 | - | TRBD2 | CASSITSGYPYNEQLF | TGTGCCAGCAGCATCACTAGCGGGTATCCCTACAATGAGCAGCTCTTC
TRBJ2-1 | TRBV28 | - | TRBD1 | CASSFRQGSANGQFF | TGTGCCAGCAGTTTCCGACAGGGGTCTGCAAATGGGCAGTTCTTC
TRBJ2-1 | TRBV29-1 | once | TRBD2 | CSVDGTSANQQFF | TGCAGCGTTGATGGAACTAGCGCTAATCAGCAGTTCTTC
TRBJ2-5 | TRBV6-6 | - | - | CASSFSLETQYF | TGTGCCAGCAGTTTTAGTTTAGAGACCCAGTACTTC
TRBJ2-1 | TRBV4-2 | many | TRBD2 | CASSQDNLGAGGYEQFF | TGTGCCAGCAGCCAAGACAACTTAGGAGCGGGAGGGTATGAGCAGTTCTTC
TRBJ2-1 | TRBV7-3 | - | TRBD1 | CVSSNPGQGGNEQFF | TGTGTTAGCAGCAATCCGGGACAGGGGGGGAATGAGCAGTTCTTC
TRBJ2-7 | TRBV20-1 | - | - | CRARGGSWLLGEQYF | TGCCGTGCTAGAGGCGGTAGCTGGCTGTTGGGCGAGCAGTACTTC
TRBJ1-1 | TRBV6-5 | - | TRBD1 | CASSYSGTGWNTEAFF | TGTGCCAGCAGTTACAGCGGGACAGGGTGGAACACTGAAGCTTTCTTT
TRBJ2-3 | TRBV20-1 | - | TRBD2 | CSATVTSTDTRYF | TGCAGTGCTACCGTGACTAGCACAGATACGCGGTATTTT
TRBJ2-3 | TRBV11-3 | - | - | CASSLDTGREEYF | TGTGCCAGCAGTTTAGATACGGGAAGAGAGGAGTATTTT
TRBJ1-5 | TRBV4-1 | - | - | CASSQAWGHLKHPQHF | TGCGCCAGTAGCCAGGCGTGGGGGCATTTAAAACATCCCCAGCATTTT
TRBJ2-1 | TRBV20-1 | - | TRBD2 | CSADSAGGPWNEHFF | TGCAGTGCTGACTCAGCGGGGGGGCCATGGAACGAGCACTTCTTC
TRBJ2-1 | TRBV10-3 | - | TRBD2 | CAISEYKETSGYNKQFF | TGTGCCATCAGTGAGTACAAGGAGACTAGCGGTTACAATAAGCAGTTCTTC
TRBJ2-1 | TRBV4-1 | once | - | CASSYTDRDYNERFF | TGCGCCAGCAGCTATACGGACAGGGACTACAATGAGCGGTTCTTC
TRBJ1-1 | TRBV11-3 | - | - | CASSSHIRQTEASF | TGTGCCAGCAGCTCGCACATACGGCAGACTGAAGCTTCCTTT
TRBJ2-5 | TRBV11-2 | - | - | CASSSTMEVPKETQYF | TGTGCCAGCAGCTCCACAATGGAGGTTCCAAAGGAGACCCAGTACTTC
TRBJ2-3 | TRBV27 | - | - | CASSSPRFDTQYF | TGTGCCAGCAGTTCTCCCCGTTTTGATACGCAGTATTTT
TRBJ1-1 | TRBV6-2/TRBV6-3 | - | - | CASSYTYGNTETFF | TGCGCCAGCAGTTACACCTACGGGAACACTGAAACTTTCTTT
TRBJ1-5 | TRBV6-2/TRBV6-3 | many | - | CASNPYSDQPQHF | TGTGCCAGCAACCCATACAGCGATCAGCCCCAGCATTTT
TRBJ2-2 | TRBV9 | few | - | CASSVSPGVGELFF | TGTGCCAGCAGCGTTAGCCCAGGGGTCGGGGAGCTGTTTTTT
TRBJ2-2 | TRBV5-4 | - | - | CASSLLTGASNTGELFF | TGCGCCAGCAGCCTCCTTACGGGGGCGTCGAACACCGGGGAGCTGTTTTTT
TRBJ1-4 | TRBV6-5 | once | - | CPSSPGDRSPEKRFF | TGTCCCAGCAGTCCCGGAGACAGGTCCCCCGAAAAACGGTTTTTT
TRBJ2-6 | TRBV6-5 | - | TRBD2 | CASNLAGASSGANVLTF | TGTGCCAGTAATCTAGCGGGAGCCAGCTCTGGGGCCAACGTCCTGACTTTC
TRBJ1-4 | TRBV6-5 | - | TRBD1 | CASNYSGTGRIRVFF | TGTGCCAGCAATTACTCCGGGACAGGGAGGATCCGAGTGTTTTTT
TRBJ2-5 | TRBV5-1 | - | - | CASSLGGAGETLYF | TGCGCCAGCAGCTTGGGCGGGGCAGGAGAGACCCTGTACTTC
TRBJ2-7 | TRBV11-2 | - | - | CTSSLKLRIEQYF | TGTACCAGCAGCTTAAAACTTCGGATCGAGCAGTACTTC
TRBJ2-7 | TRBV6-5 | - | - | CGSDNGGVTRYEQYF | TGTGGCAGCGACAATGGGGGAGTCACTCGCTACGAGCAATACTTC
TRBJ1-2 | TRBV13 | - | - | CASSRGQNYGYTF | TGTGCCAGCAGCCGCGGACAGAACTATGGCTACACCTTC
TRBJ2-1 | TRBV12-1 | - | - | CASSFVAGVADKQFF | TGTGCCAGCAGCTTTGTGGCGGGAGTTGCTGATAAACAGTTCTTC